This paragraph covers one TCR beta chain sequence. This clone was seen a single time. Its antigen is unknown. The record has no base qualities; no much larger clone is one base away. CDR1 LGHNA and CDR2 YSLEER are derived from the germline V gene. Germline trimming: 4 bases from V, 5 bases from J; junction bases outside gene matches: 7. The cysteine opens and the phenylalanine closes a CDR3 of 15 amino acids. Only the CDR3 part of the read is kept: 45 bases, read in frame from the first base. The time point label, as the study defines it: week 23, last vaccination. Each vaccine dose was 300 ug of a 20-mer mutant IDH1 peptide in Montanide, given subcutaneously with topical imiquimod. Donors had newly diagnosed WHO grade 3 or 4 IDH1-mutant astrocytomas with loss of nuclear ATRX. The samples were drawn from NOA16, a multicentre, single-arm, open-label phase I trial in Germany that tested a mutant IDH1 peptide vaccine in humans for the first time. The DNeasy Blood and Tissue Kit was used to extract genomic DNA from EDTA blood for TCRB sequencing.

This sample was taken from a study of a mutant IDH1 vaccine in newly diagnosed glioma (dated by TCRdb to the early 2020s). Background for the entire study: Eight vaccinations were administered to patients in weeks 1, 3, 5, 7, 11, 15, 19 and 23, corresponding to visits V03 through V10. Vaccination started 4-6 weeks after radiotherapy alone, or was given together with temozolomide cycles in the groups whose treatment included chemotherapy. Of the approximately 29 treated patients, 62.5% were male and 37.5% were female, and a mean age of 40.4 years was recorded. Before enrollment, most patients had been given radiochemotherapy with temozolomide as standard therapy, while the rest had received either radiotherapy alone or temozolomide alone. Peripheral blood samples were drawn at six visits, namely V03 (baseline), V05, V07, V10, V12 and V13. Longitudinal TCRB deep sequencing was done for about two dozen treated patients, wherever samples were available for exploratory analyses.

Here is what the overall study found, with its caveats: According to the authors, sample limitations meant that analyses of patient blood samples could not be reproduced. Changes in the top peripheral T cell clonotypes picked up by TCRB sequencing did not appear to be linked to pseudoprogression. Immune responses induced by the vaccine were seen in roughly 95% of patients across multiple MHC alleles. Availability determined which PBMC samples were chosen for TCRB deep sequencing.

Library preparation used the immunoSEQ multiplex PCR assay. The hsTCRB Kit was used according to the manufacturer's protocol to amplify rearranged TCR beta chain sequences. Sequencing of TCRB libraries was carried out on an Illumina MiSeq. Under the source paper's analysis protocol: The kit vendor's proprietary platform handled demultiplexing, trimming and gene mapping. In TCRdb, the immuneACCESS table is reduced to in-frame sequences with V and J assigned. These tables do not hold every clone; where another copy was compared, an unresolved V gene accounts for under half, and the others remain unexplained. V and J calls plus clone size are reproduced from that table; the DNA served to infer D and trimming. Counted in this sample were roughly 70,000 clones; over 70% of them appeared once. The ten largest make up less than 15% of the sample.

This chain is built from TRBV4-3 and TRBJ2-1, and 8 bases in between align with TRBD2. Sequences were derived from PBMCs, sampled from a glioma patient whose treatment included an IDH1 peptide vaccine. The source is a man aged 18 to 29 with glioma. The sequenced DNA is TGCGCCAGCAGCCCCTTGCGGGGGGCCCACAATGAGCAGTTCTTC. Protein translation: CASSPLRGAHNEQFF.